This T cell receptor beta chain was documented in a study of metastatic and nonmetastatic thyroid tumors. Germline assignment: CDR1 LGHDT and CDR2 YNNKEL (reference sequence). J was trimmed by 3 bases and V by 4 bases; bases with no gene match: 4. This CDR3 spans 14 amino acids. From the PCR reads, TCRdb re-called clones with MiXCR. The table includes 43,000 or so clones, around 15% detected once. At least ten counts were recorded for this clone. Not a single patient had been given any form of treatment at any point before undergoing thyroid surgery. This receptor was identified in a female donor with papillary thyroid cancer or a benign thyroid nodule (not recorded which). Some clones in this sample may be carry-over from other donors' samples. Sequenced material: blood. V is TRBV3-1 and J is TRBJ2-7; 9 bases are a match to TRBD2. The CDR3 nucleotides are TGTGCCAGCAGCCCTGGACTAGCGAACTACGAGCAGTACTTC. This gives the protein CASSPGLANYEQYF.